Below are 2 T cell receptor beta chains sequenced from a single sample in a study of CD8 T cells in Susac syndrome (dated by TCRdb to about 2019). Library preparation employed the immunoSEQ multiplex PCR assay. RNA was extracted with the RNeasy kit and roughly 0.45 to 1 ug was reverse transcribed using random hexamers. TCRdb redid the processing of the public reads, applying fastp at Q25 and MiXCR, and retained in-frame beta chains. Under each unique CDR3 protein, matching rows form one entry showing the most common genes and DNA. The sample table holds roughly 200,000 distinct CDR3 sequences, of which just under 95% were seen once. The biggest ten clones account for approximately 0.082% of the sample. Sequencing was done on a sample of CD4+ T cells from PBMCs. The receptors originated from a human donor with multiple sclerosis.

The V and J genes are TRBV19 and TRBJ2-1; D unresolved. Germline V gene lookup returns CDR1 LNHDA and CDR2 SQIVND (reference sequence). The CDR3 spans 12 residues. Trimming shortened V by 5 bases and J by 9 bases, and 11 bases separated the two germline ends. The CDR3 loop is CASSPFWGEQFF. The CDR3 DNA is TGTGCCAGTAGTCCGTTCTGGGGTGAGCAGTTCTTC.

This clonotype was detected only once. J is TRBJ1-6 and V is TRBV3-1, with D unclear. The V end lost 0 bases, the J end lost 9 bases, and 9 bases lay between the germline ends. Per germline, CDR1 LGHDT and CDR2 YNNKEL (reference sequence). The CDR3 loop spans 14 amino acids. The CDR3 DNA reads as TGTGCCAGCAGCCAAGATCCGGACCCTTCACCCCTCCACTTT. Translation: CASSQDPDPSPLHF.